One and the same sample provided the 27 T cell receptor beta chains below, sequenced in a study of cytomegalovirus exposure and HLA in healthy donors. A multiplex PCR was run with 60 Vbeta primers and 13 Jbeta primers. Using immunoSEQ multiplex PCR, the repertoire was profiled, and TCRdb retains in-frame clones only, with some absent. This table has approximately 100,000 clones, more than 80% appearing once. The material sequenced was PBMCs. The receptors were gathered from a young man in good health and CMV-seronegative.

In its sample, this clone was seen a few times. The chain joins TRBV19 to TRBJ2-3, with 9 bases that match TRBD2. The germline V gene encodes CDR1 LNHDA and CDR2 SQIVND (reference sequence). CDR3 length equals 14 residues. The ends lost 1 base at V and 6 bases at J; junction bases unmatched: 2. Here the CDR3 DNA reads TGTGCCAGTAGTATAGGCGGGAGGGGGGATACGCAGTATTTT. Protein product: CASSIGGRGDTQYF.

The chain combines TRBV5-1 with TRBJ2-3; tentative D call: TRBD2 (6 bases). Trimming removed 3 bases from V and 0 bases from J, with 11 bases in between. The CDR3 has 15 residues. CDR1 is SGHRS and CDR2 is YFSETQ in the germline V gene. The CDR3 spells CASSYGGRSTDTQYF. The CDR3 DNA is TGCGCCAGCAGCTACGGGGGAAGAAGCACAGATACGCAGTATTTT.

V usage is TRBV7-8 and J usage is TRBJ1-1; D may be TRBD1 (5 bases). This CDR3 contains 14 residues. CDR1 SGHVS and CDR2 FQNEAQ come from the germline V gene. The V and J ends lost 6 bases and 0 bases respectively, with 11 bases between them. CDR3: CASSGSRVNTEAFF. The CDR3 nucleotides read TGTGCCAGCAGTGGAAGCAGGGTGAACACTGAAGCTTTCTTT.

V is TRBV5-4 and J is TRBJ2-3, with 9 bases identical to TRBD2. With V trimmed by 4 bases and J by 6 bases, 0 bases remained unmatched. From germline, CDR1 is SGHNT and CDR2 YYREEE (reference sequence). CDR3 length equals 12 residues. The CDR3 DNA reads TGTGCCAGCAGCCTAGCGGGGGATACGCAGTATTTT. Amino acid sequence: CASSLAGDTQYF.

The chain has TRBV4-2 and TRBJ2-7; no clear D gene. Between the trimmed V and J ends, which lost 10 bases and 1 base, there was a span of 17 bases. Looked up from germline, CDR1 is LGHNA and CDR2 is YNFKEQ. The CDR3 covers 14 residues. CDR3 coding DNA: TGTGCCACTTCTAGGAGTGTTAGTTCCTACGAGCAGTACTTC. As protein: CATSRSVSSYEQYF.

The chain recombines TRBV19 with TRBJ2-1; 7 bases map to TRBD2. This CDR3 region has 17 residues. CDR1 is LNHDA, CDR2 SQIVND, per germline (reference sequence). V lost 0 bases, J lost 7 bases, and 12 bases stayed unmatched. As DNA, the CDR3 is TGTGCCAGTAGTATAGATCGGTGGCGGGAGAAGGGGAATGAGCAGTTCTTC. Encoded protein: CASSIDRWREKGNEQFF.

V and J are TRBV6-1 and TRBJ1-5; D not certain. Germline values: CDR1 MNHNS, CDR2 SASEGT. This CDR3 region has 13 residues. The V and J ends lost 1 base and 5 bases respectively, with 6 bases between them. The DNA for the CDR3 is TGTGCCAGCAGTGAAGACCGGGATCAGCCCCAGCATTTT. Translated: CASSEDRDQPQHF.

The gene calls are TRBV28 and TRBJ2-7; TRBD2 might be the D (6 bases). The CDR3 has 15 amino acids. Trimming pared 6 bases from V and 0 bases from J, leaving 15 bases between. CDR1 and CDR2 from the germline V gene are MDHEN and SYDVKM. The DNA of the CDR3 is TGTGCCAGCAGCCCTTTAGCGGAGAGCTCCTACGAGCAGTACTTC. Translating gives CASSPLAESSYEQYF.

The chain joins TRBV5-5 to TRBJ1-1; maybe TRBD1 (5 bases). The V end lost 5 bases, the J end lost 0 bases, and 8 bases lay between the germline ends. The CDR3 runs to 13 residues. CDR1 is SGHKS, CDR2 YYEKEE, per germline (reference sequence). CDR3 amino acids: CASSGHLNTEAFF. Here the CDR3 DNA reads TGTGCCAGCAGTGGACACTTGAACACTGAAGCTTTCTTT.

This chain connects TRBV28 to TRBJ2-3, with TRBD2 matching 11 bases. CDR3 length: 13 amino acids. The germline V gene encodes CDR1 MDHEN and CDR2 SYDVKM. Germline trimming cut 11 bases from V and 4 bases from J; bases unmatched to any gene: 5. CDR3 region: CAAVAGGPDTQYF. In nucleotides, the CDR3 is TGTGCCGCCGTAGCGGGAGGGCCAGATACGCAGTATTTT.

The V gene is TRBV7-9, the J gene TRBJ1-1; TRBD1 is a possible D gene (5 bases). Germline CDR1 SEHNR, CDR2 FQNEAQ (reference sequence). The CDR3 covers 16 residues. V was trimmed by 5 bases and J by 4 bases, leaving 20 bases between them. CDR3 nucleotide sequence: TGTGCCAGCAGCACCGAAGCCGCCGGGGGATTCACTGAAGCTTTCTTT. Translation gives CASSTEAAGGFTEAFF.

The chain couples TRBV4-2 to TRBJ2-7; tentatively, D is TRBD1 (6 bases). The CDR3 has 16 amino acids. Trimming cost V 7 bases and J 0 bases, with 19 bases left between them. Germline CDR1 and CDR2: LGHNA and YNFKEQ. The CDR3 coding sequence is TGTGCCAGCACCCAGGACGTGGGGGCGTCCTCCTACGAGCAGTACTTC. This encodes CASTQDVGASSYEQYF.

The CDR3: CAITRIQPKSRRAEGETQYF. The CDR3 nucleotides read TGTGCCATCACCAGAATACAACCGAAGAGCCGGAGGGCCGAAGGGGAGACCCAGTACTTC. This chain links TRBV10-3 with TRBJ2-5; a weak D match, TRBD2 (6 bases). The CDR3 runs 20 residues. Trimming stripped 7 bases from V and 5 bases from J, with 35 bases between. Germline CDR1 is ENHRY and CDR2 is SYGVKD.

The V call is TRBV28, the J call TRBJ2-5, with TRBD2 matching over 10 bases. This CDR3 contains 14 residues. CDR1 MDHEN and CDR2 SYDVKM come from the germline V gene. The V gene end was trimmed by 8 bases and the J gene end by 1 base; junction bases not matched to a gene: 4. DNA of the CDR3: TGTGCCAGCGGAGCGGGAGGGCCCCAAGAGACCCAGTACTTC. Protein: CASGAGGPQETQYF. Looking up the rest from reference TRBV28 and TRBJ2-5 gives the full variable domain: DVKVTQSSRYLVKRTGEKVFLECVQDMDHENMFWYRQDPGLGLRLIYFSYDVKMKEKGDIPEGYSVSREKKERFSLILESASTNQTSMYLCASGAGGPQETQYFGPGTRLLVL.

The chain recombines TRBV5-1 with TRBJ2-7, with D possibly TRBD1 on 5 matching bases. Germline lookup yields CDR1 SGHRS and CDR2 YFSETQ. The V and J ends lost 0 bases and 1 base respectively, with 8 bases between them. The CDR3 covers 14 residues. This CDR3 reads CASSLEGISYEQYF. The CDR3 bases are TGCGCCAGCAGCTTGGAGGGGATATCCTACGAGCAGTACTTC.

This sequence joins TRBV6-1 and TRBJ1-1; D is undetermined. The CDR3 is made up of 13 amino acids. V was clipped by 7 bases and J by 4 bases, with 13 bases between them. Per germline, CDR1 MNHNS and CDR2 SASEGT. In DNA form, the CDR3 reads TGTGCCAGCATCCCACCGAGCGGCACTGAAGCTTTCTTT. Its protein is CASIPPSGTEAFF.

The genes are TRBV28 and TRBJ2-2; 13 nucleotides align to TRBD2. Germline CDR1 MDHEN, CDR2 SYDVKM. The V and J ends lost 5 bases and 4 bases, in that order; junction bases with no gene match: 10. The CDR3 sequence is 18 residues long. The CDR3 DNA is TGTGCCAGCAGTATGGGACTAGCGGGGTACTTAGGCACCGGGGAGCTGTTTTTT. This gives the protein CASSMGLAGYLGTGELFF.

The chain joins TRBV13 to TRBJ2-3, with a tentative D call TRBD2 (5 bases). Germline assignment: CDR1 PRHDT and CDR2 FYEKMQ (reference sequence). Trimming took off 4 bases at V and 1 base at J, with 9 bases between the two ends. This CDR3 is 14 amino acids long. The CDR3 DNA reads TGTGCCAGCAGCTCTCTCGGGGGCACAGATACGCAGTATTTT. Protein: CASSSLGGTDTQYF.

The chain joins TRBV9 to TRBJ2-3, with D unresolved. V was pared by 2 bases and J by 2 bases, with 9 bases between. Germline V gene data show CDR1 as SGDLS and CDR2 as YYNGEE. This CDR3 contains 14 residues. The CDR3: CASSVLTDTDTQYF. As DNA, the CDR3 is TGTGCCAGCAGCGTGCTGACTGACACAGATACGCAGTATTTT. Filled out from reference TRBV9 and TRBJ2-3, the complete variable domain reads DSGVTQTPKHLITATGQRVTLRCSPRSGDLSVYWYQQSLDQGLQFLIQYYNGEERAKGNILERFSAQQFPDLHSELNLSSLELGDSALYFCASSVLTDTDTQYFGPGTRLTVL.

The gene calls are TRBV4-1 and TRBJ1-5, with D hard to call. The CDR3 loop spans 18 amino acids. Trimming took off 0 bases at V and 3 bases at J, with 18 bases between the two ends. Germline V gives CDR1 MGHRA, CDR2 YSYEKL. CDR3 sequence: CASSQDPISGFVNQPQHF. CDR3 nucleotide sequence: TGCGCCAGCAGCCAAGATCCTATATCGGGATTTGTCAATCAGCCCCAGCATTTT.

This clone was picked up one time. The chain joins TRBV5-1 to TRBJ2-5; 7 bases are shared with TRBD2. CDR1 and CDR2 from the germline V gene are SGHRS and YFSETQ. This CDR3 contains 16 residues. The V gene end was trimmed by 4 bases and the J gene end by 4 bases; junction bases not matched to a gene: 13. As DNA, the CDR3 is TGCGCCAGCAGCCGGACTAGGAGGGGTGGCGGAGAGACCCAGTACTTC. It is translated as CASSRTRRGGGETQYF.

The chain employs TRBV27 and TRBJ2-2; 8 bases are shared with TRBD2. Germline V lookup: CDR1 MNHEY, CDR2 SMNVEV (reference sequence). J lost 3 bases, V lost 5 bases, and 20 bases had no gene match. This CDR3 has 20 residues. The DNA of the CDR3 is TGTGCCAGCAGTCCCCTACTTCGGGCTAGCGGGCCTTCGGACACCGGGGAGCTGTTTTTT. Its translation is CASSPLLRASGPSDTGELFF.

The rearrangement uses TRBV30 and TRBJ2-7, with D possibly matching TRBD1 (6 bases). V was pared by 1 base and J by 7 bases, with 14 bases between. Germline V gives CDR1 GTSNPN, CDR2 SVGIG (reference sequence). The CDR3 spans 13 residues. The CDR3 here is CAWSAGQLGEQYF. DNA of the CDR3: TGTGCCTGGAGTGCCGGACAGCTGGGGGAGCAGTACTTC.

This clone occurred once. The CDR3 protein is CASEGQGMTGELFF. Written as DNA, the CDR3 is TGTGCCAGCGAAGGACAGGGGATGACCGGGGAGCTGTTTTTT. The V call is TRBV28, the J call TRBJ2-2; 9 bases map to TRBD1. This CDR3 is built from 14 residues. Trimming took 8 bases from V and 5 from J; bases not matched to a gene: 6. Germline V gene sequence: CDR1 MDHEN, CDR2 SYDVKM.

The DNA of the CDR3 is TGTGCCAGCAGCTTGAGGAGGACAGGGGGTATTTTCAGCTCTGGGGCCAACGTCCTGACTTTC. It encodes CASSLRRTGGIFSSGANVLTF. The chain recombines TRBV13 with TRBJ2-6, with 10 bases identical to TRBD1. In germline, CDR1 is PRHDT, CDR2 FYEKMQ (reference sequence). V dropped 3 bases and J dropped 0; count of bases not matched to a gene: 14. CDR3 size: 21 residues.

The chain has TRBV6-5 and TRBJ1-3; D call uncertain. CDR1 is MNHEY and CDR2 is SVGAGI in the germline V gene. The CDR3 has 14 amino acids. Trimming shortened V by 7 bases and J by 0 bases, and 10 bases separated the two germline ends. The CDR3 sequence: CASMVTRSGNTIYF. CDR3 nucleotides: TGTGCCAGCATGGTTACTCGCTCTGGAAACACCATATATTTT.

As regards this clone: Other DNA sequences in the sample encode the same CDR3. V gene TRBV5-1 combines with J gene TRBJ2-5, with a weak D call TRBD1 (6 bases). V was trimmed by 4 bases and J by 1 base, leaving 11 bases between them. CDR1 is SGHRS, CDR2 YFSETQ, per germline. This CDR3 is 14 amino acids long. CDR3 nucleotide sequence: TGCGCCAGCAGCCCCGGACAGCTCCAAGAGACCCAGTACTTC. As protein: CASSPGQLQETQYF.